These T cell receptor beta chains were read from a single sample in a study of T cell repertoires in cytomegalovirus infection. TCRdb fed the reads into MiXCR, producing one record per CDR3 protein. The data show about 34,000 distinct CDR3 sequences, with over 50% seen just once and about nine tenths held by the top ten. No antigen is known for these receptors. Sequenced here: CD8+ T cells from cultured PBMCs, sampled from culture after CMV antigen stimulation. The receptor source for this set is a human donor in good health (CMV status not recorded). Some clones in this sample may be carry-over from other donors' samples. Both conserved end residues are part of each CDR3. The D gene is left open where the match is weak. Some rows mark clone size as missing; the rest say once, few, many or name a class of expanded clone.

V: TRBV7-6
D: TRBD2
J: TRBJ2-5
size: -
CDR3: CASSNLLADQETQYF
DNA: TGTGCCAGCAGCAATCTACTAGCGGACCAAGAGACCCAGTACTTC

V: TRBV19
D: -
J: TRBJ2-1
size: -
CDR3: CATQGWTFGGLNEQFF
DNA: TGTGCCACCCAGGGGTGGACGTTTGGCGGGTTGAATGAGCAGTTCTTC

V: TRBV9
D: -
J: TRBJ1-1
size: few
CDR3: CASSGTQTEAFF
DNA: TGTGCCAGCAGCGGAACACAGACTGAAGCTTTCTTT

V: TRBV7-6
D: TRBD2
J: TRBJ2-1
size: few
CDR3: CASSPRLAGGLREQFF
DNA: TGTGCCAGCAGCCCGCGACTAGCGGGAGGCCTCCGGGAGCAGTTCTTC

V: TRBV11-2
D: -
J: TRBJ2-2
size: -
CDR3: CASSSGAGELFF
DNA: TGTGCCAGCAGCTCGGGAGCCGGGGAGCTGTTTTTT

V: TRBV7-3
D: TRBD1
J: TRBJ2-2
size: once
CDR3: CASLEQGVNTGELFF
DNA: TGTGCCAGCCTCGAACAGGGGGTCAACACCGGGGAGCTGTTTTTT

V: TRBV29-1
D: TRBD1
J: TRBJ2-7
size: once
CDR3: CSVEGPQGYEQYF
DNA: TGCAGCGTTGAAGGACCACAGGGGTACGAGCAGTACTTC

V: TRBV11-2
D: -
J: TRBJ2-3
size: -
CDR3: CASSQDSRKYF
DNA: TGTGCCAGCAGCCAGGACTCCCGAAAGTATTTT

V: TRBV2
D: -
J: TRBJ2-5
size: -
CDR3: CASSEAWRDGETQYF
DNA: TGTGCCAGCAGTGAAGCTTGGCGGGATGGGGAGACCCAGTACTTC

V: TRBV10-3
D: TRBD2
J: TRBJ2-1
size: -
CDR3: CAISETGTSNNEQFF
DNA: TGTGCCATCAGTGAGACAGGGACTAGCAACAATGAGCAGTTCTTC

V: TRBV20-1
D: -
J: TRBJ2-5
size: once
CDR3: CSARHRETQYF
DNA: TGCAGTGCTAGGCACCGAGAGACCCAGTACTTC

V: TRBV7-1
D: -
J: TRBJ2-3
size: -
CDR3: CASRYRTTDTQYF
DNA: TGTGCCAGCAGATACCGGACCACAGATACGCAGTATTTT

V: TRBV7-2
D: TRBD2
J: TRBJ2-7
size: few
CDR3: CASSVYLAGYEQYF
DNA: TGTGCCAGCAGCGTCTACCTAGCGGGTTACGAGCAGTACTTC

V: TRBV4-1
D: TRBD1
J: TRBJ1-4
size: -
CDR3: CASSQHDRATNEKLFF
DNA: TGCGCCAGCAGCCAACACGACAGGGCAACTAATGAAAAACTGTTTTTT

V: TRBV7-9
D: -
J: TRBJ1-1
size: -
CDR3: CASSPGPRAFF
DNA: TGTGCCAGCAGCCCCGGCCCGCGAGCTTTCTTT

V: TRBV2
D: -
J: TRBJ2-2
size: -
CDR3: CASRGPPFLTGELFF
DNA: TGTGCCAGCAGGGGGCCCCCCTTCCTCACCGGGGAGCTGTTTTTT

V: TRBV7-8
D: -
J: TRBJ2-2
size: few
CDR3: CASSLAMANTGELFF
DNA: TGTGCCAGCAGCTTAGCGATGGCGAACACCGGGGAGCTGTTTTTT

V: TRBV6-1
D: -
J: TRBJ1-4
size: -
CDR3: CASSEIVQNEKLFF
DNA: TGTGCCAGCAGTGAAATAGTCCAGAATGAAAAACTGTTTTTT

V: TRBV7-8
D: TRBD1
J: TRBJ1-1
size: -
CDR3: CASSKTGVGEAFF
DNA: TGTGCCAGCAGCAAGACAGGGGTCGGTGAAGCTTTCTTT

V: TRBV7-1
D: TRBD2
J: TRBJ2-2
size: -
CDR3: CASSSGTSNTGELFF
DNA: TGTGCCAGCAGCTCGGGGACTAGTAACACCGGGGAGCTGTTTTTT

V: TRBV7-9
D: TRBD1
J: TRBJ2-4
size: -
CDR3: CASGGSNIQYF
DNA: TGTGCCTCAGGGGGTTCGAACATTCAGTACTTC

V: TRBV4-1
D: -
J: TRBJ2-1
size: -
CDR3: CASSQSGHLPQFF
DNA: TGCGCCAGCAGCCAATCCGGACATCTCCCGCAGTTCTTC

V: TRBV12-5
D: TRBD1
J: TRBJ1-1
size: -
CDR3: CASGLTPGQGEAFF
DNA: TGTGCTAGTGGTTTAACACCGGGACAGGGGGAAGCTTTCTTT

V: TRBV6-1
D: -
J: TRBJ1-1
size: few
CDR3: CASSLTGYTEAFF
DNA: TGTGCCAGCAGTTTAACAGGGTACACTGAAGCTTTCTTT

V: TRBV6-1
D: -
J: TRBJ2-7
size: many
CDR3: CASSEAPQASYEQYF
DNA: TGTGCCAGCAGTGAAGCGCCACAGGCCTCCTACGAGCAGTACTTC

V: TRBV7-6
D: -
J: TRBJ1-4
size: -
CDR3: CASSLNRSHDNEKLFF
DNA: TGTGCCAGCAGCTTAAACAGATCTCATGATAATGAAAAACTGTTTTTT

V: TRBV14
D: TRBD2
J: TRBJ2-7
size: -
CDR3: CASSPGLAGVHF
DNA: TGTGCCAGCAGCCCTGGACTAGCGGGAGTTCACTTC

V: TRBV7-9
D: TRBD1
J: TRBJ2-4
size: few
CDR3: CASSTSGQGRAKNIQYF
DNA: TGTGCCAGCAGCACCTCCGGACAGGGAAGGGCCAAAAACATTCAGTACTTC

V: TRBV7-6
D: TRBD2
J: TRBJ2-1
size: -
CDR3: CASSYIAGAYNEQFF
DNA: TGTGCCAGCAGCTATATAGCGGGAGCTTACAATGAGCAGTTCTTC

V: TRBV20-1
D: -
J: TRBJ1-5
size: -
CDR3: CSARSVKGANQPQHF
DNA: TGCAGTGCTAGATCAGTAAAGGGTGCAAATCAGCCCCAGCATTTT

V: TRBV10-2
D: TRBD2
J: TRBJ2-5
size: -
CDR3: CASSLASGGETQYF
DNA: TGCGCCAGCAGTTTAGCTAGCGGGGGTGAGACCCAGTACTTC

V: TRBV11-2
D: -
J: TRBJ2-1
size: -
CDR3: CASSLDRGSSYNEQFF
DNA: TGTGCCAGCAGCTTAGATCGGGGGAGCTCCTACAATGAGCAGTTCTTC

V: TRBV7-2
D: TRBD2
J: TRBJ2-7
size: few
CDR3: CASSLFTSGGFSYEQYF
DNA: TGTGCCAGCAGCTTATTCACTAGCGGGGGTTTCTCCTACGAGCAGTACTTC

V: TRBV7-9
D: TRBD1
J: TRBJ2-1
size: few
CDR3: CASSIGTVIYNEQVF
DNA: TGTGCCAGCAGCATTGGGACAGTTATTTACAATGAGCAGGTCTTC

V: TRBV25-1
D: -
J: TRBJ2-1
size: -
CDR3: CASSVTRDLPYNEQFF
DNA: TGTGCCAGCAGTGTCACCCGGGACCTACCCTACAATGAGCAGTTCTTC

V: TRBV11-2
D: -
J: TRBJ2-1
size: few
CDR3: CASSLLFRLSYYNEQFF
DNA: TGTGCCAGCAGCTTACTATTCCGGCTCAGTTATTACAATGAGCAGTTCTTC

V: TRBV20-1
D: -
J: TRBJ1-6
size: once
CDR3: CSARMGRKMHNSPLHF
DNA: TGCAGTGCTAGAATGGGACGGAAGATGCATAATTCACCCCTCCACTTT

V: TRBV5-1
D: -
J: TRBJ1-1
size: few
CDR3: CASSLLAGDEAFF
DNA: TGCGCCAGCAGCTTACTGGCAGGGGATGAAGCTTTCTTT

V: TRBV12-3/TRBV12-4
D: -
J: TRBJ2-1
size: -
CDR3: CASRTGTLEQFF
DNA: TGTGCCAGCAGGACCGGGACCCTTGAGCAGTTCTTC

V: TRBV6-4
D: -
J: TRBJ2-7
size: -
CDR3: CASSPSYEQYF
DNA: TGTGCCAGCAGTCCCAGCTACGAGCAGTACTTC

V: TRBV20-1
D: TRBD1
J: TRBJ1-2
size: few
CDR3: CSASGGQGASGYTF
DNA: TGCAGTGCTAGTGGGGGACAGGGGGCGTCCGGCTACACCTTC

V: TRBV14
D: -
J: TRBJ1-1
size: few
CDR3: CASSQDLTTEAFF
DNA: TGTGCCAGCAGCCAAGATTTAACGACTGAAGCTTTCTTT

V: TRBV19
D: TRBD2
J: TRBJ2-3
size: once
CDR3: CATWTSADVDTQYF
DNA: TGTGCCACCTGGACTAGCGCTGACGTAGATACGCAGTATTTT

V: TRBV2
D: TRBD1
J: TRBJ1-2
size: few
CDR3: CASSEVQGVRYTF
DNA: TGTGCCAGCAGTGAAGTACAGGGGGTGAGATACACCTTC

V: TRBV28
D: TRBD2
J: TRBJ2-3
size: -
CDR3: CASRALGLAGPGDTQYF
DNA: TGTGCCAGCAGAGCACTCGGACTAGCGGGGCCGGGAGATACGCAGTATTTT

V: TRBV7-2
D: -
J: TRBJ1-4
size: -
CDR3: CASSLETEGWINEKLFF
DNA: TGTGCCAGCAGCTTAGAAACAGAGGGGTGGATTAATGAAAAACTGTTTTTT

V: TRBV28
D: TRBD2
J: TRBJ2-1
size: many
CDR3: CASSLGLAGQYNEQFF
DNA: TGTGCCAGCAGTTTAGGACTAGCGGGACAGTACAATGAGCAGTTCTTC

V: TRBV7-8
D: -
J: TRBJ1-4
size: -
CDR3: CASSFRSWGNEKLFF
DNA: TGTGCCAGCAGCTTTCGTTCGTGGGGGAATGAAAAACTGTTTTTT

V: TRBV27
D: TRBD1
J: TRBJ2-7
size: -
CDR3: CASSFGQGASYEQYF
DNA: TGTGCCAGCAGTTTTGGGCAGGGGGCGTCCTACGAGCAGTACTTC

V: TRBV7-6
D: -
J: TRBJ2-2
size: -
CDR3: CASSPLARTGELFF
DNA: TGTGCCAGCAGCCCCCTAGCGAGAACCGGGGAGCTGTTTTTT

V: TRBV7-6
D: -
J: TRBJ1-1
size: few
CDR3: CASSPKGTDSFEAFF
DNA: TGTGCCAGCAGCCCTAAGGGTACTGACAGTTTTGAAGCTTTCTTT

V: TRBV6-5
D: TRBD1
J: TRBJ1-1
size: -
CDR3: CASTSGDRSMNTEAFF
DNA: TGTGCCAGCACCTCGGGGGACAGGAGCATGAACACTGAAGCTTTCTTT

V: TRBV6-5
D: -
J: TRBJ1-1
size: many
CDR3: CASSYAGEAFF
DNA: TGTGCCAGCAGTTACGCAGGGGAAGCTTTCTTT

V: TRBV12-5
D: -
J: TRBJ2-7
size: -
CDR3: CASEGPLYEQYF
DNA: TGTGCTAGTGAAGGGCCTCTATACGAGCAGTACTTC

V: TRBV4-1
D: -
J: TRBJ2-3
size: -
CDR3: CASSQELTARWRDTQYF
DNA: TGCGCCAGCAGCCAAGAATTGACCGCACGCTGGAGGGATACGCAGTATTTT